The clone carrying this TCR beta chain has only one observation. What it binds is not known. This entry comes from a study of immune evolution from preneoplasia to lung adenocarcinoma. Study-level information: HLA loss of heterozygosity: roughly 6.6% AIS, roughly 15% MIA, around 33% ADC, none AAH. Study-wide points: Later-stage lesions seemingly showed higher T cell density and diversity than normal lung.

Patient tissue came from resections in Japan or China, 2014–2017. Each case's diagnosis was confirmed by two pathologists on H&E. TCRdb's table, derived via immunoSEQ multiplex PCR, lists solely in-frame clones and lacks some. The data hold about 11,000 clones, with roughly 84% observed a single time. Germline loops: CDR1 SGHTA, CDR2 FQGTGA. The V and J ends lost 6 bases and 0 bases respectively, with 8 bases between them. The CDR3 has 14 amino acids. The sequenced sample was FFPE minimally invasive lung adenocarcinoma tissue. The sequence derives from a person aged 70 to 79 with lung adenocarcinoma. This chain uses TRBV7-3 with TRBJ2-2; no reliable D call. The CDR3 DNA is TGTGCCAGCAGGGAGATACCGAACACCGGGGAGCTGTTTTTT. Its translation is CASREIPNTGELFF.